This T cell receptor (beta chain) was obtained from a study of blood T cell repertoires in COVID-19. Sequencing used immunoSEQ multiplex PCR; TCRdb keeps in-frame clones, though not all of them. In the table there are more than 200,000 clones, around nine tenths of which are singletons. The CDR3 totals 15 residues. V lost 5 bases and J 10 bases, leaving 21 bases between the germline ends. The germline V gene encodes CDR1 LNHDA and CDR2 SQIVND (reference sequence). Material for sequencing was peripheral blood. The gene calls are TRBV19 and TRBJ2-1; tentatively, D is TRBD1 (7 bases). This TCR derives from a woman in her thirties or forties who had recovered from COVID-19. The DNA for the CDR3 is TGTGCCAGTAGTCCCAGGGGGGTGGAGGGAGACGAGCAGTTCTTC. Protein: CASSPRGVEGDEQFF.